The entry below gives a single T cell receptor (beta chain) sequence along with its context. Its antigen is unknown. The data were taken from a study of early T cells in non-severe SARS-CoV-2 infection. Study background: With bulk RNA from unsorted whole blood as input, sequencing yielded unpaired chains. Study-wide points: Anti-spike CD8 responses were favored in VDJdb matching, and private and CD4 specificities were missed.

The germline V gene has CDR1 DFQATT and CDR2 SNEGSKA (reference sequence). The V gene end was trimmed by 1 base and the J gene end by 9 bases; junction bases not matched to a gene: 14. This CDR3 is 16 amino acids long. Individual cDNA molecules received unique molecular identifiers. Each CDR3 protein gets one entry after TCRdb re-called the 5' RACE reads with MiXCR. The repertoire includes about 76,000 distinct CDR3 sequences, approximately 12% of them detected once, and roughly 3.6% sits in the top ten. The material sequenced was whole blood. The clonotype originates from an adult who was a healthcare worker with PCR-confirmed SARS-CoV-2 infection or an uninfected control (not recorded which). The chain recombines TRBV20-1 with TRBJ2-1, with TRBD2 matching over 8 bases. The CDR3 spells CSARARLAQTYREQFF. As DNA, the CDR3 is TGCAGTGCTAGAGCCCGACTAGCGCAAACTTACCGTGAGCAGTTCTTC.